This T cell receptor (beta chain) was obtained from a study of control samples from healthy donors and cancer patients. The CDR3 spans 22 residues. The germline V gene has CDR1 LGHDT and CDR2 YNNKEL (reference sequence). J was trimmed by 0 bases and V by 0 bases; bases with no gene match: 12. TCRdb's copy holds only in-frame clones and misses some; the assay was immunoSEQ multiplex PCR. The table has around 120,000 clones, about 95% seen once. The chain has TRBV3-1 (or the pseudogene TRBV3-2) and TRBJ2-2, with 14 bases matching TRBD2. The sample comprised blood. This receptor was identified in a young man in good health. The CDR3 reads CASSQDTGRLAGGFANTGELFF. The DNA of the CDR3 is TGTGCCAGCAGCCAAGATACGGGTAGACTAGCGGGGGGGTTCGCGAACACCGGGGAGCTGTTTTTT.